These 23 T cell receptor beta chains share one sample of origin, sequenced in a study of OX40 agonist ivuxolimab in advanced cancers. Generated by immunoSEQ multiplex PCR, the TCRdb table keeps only in-frame clones and is missing some. The sample gives 130,000 or so clones, about 93% of which show up once; more than 0.8% is in the top ten. Sequencing used CD4+ or CD8+ T cells sorted from blood, obtained in a trial of the OX40 agonist ivuxolimab. These receptors came from an adult with an advanced solid tumor such as melanoma, head and neck, liver or kidney cancer.

The rearrangement joins TRBV11-3 to TRBJ2-2; TRBD2 is a possible D gene (6 bases). The CDR3 extends over 16 amino acids. Germline loops: CDR1 SGHNT, CDR2 YENEEA. Trimming stripped 5 bases from V and 5 bases from J, with 18 bases between. The CDR3 loop reads CASSQMGGVLTGELFF. CDR3 coding DNA: TGTGCCAGCAGCCAGATGGGGGGAGTCCTGACCGGGGAGCTGTTTTTT.

This chain links TRBV4-3 with TRBJ1-1; D gene unclear. Germline V gene lookup returns CDR1 LGHNA and CDR2 YSLEER. The CDR3 contains 13 residues. The germline V and J ends were trimmed by 0 bases and 3 bases, with 5 bases remaining between them. The CDR3 nucleotides read TGCGCCAGCAGCCAAGATACCTACACTGAAGCTTTCTTT. Translating gives CASSQDTYTEAFF.

V and J are TRBV19 and TRBJ1-1; no firm D call. V was pared by 3 bases and J by 1 base, with 6 bases between. Looked up from germline, CDR1 is LNHDA and CDR2 is SQIVND (reference sequence). This CDR3 is built from 13 residues. The CDR3 nucleotides read TGTGCCAGTAGTATTCCCAGGAACACTGAAGCTTTCTTT. Amino acid sequence: CASSIPRNTEAFF. Together with reference TRBV19 and TRBJ1-1, the CDR3 gives the full variable domain: DGGITQSPKYLFRKEGQNVTLSCEQNLNHDAMYWYRQDPGQGLRLIYYSQIVNDFQKGDIAEGYSVSREKKESFPLTVTSAQKNPTAFYLCASSIPRNTEAFFGQGTRLTVV.

The J gene is TRBJ1-1, the V gene TRBV5-1; no clear D. In germline, CDR1 is SGHRS, CDR2 YFSETQ. Trimming removed 5 bases at V and 1 base at J, with 9 bases between. CDR3 length equals 13 residues. The CDR3, as DNA: TGCGCCAGCAGTTGGACGGAGAACACTGAAGCTTTCTTT. Translation: CASSWTENTEAFF.

This clone was counted a single time. V and J are TRBV5-6 and TRBJ2-3, with a weak D call TRBD1 (6 bases). The germline V and J ends were trimmed by 4 bases and 3 bases, with 12 bases remaining between them. The CDR3 has 14 amino acids. The germline gives CDR1 SGHDT, CDR2 YYEEEE. In DNA form, the CDR3 reads TGTGCCAGCAGCGCGCAGGGGAGAACAGATACGCAGTATTTT. It is translated as CASSAQGRTDTQYF.

A few counts support this clone. At the DNA level, this CDR3 is encoded by other sequences in the same sample as well. The rearrangement uses TRBV14 and TRBJ1-2; 7 nucleotides match TRBD1. CDR3 size: 14 residues. Trimming at V came to 4 bases and at J to 9 bases, leaving 11 bases not matched to a gene. The V gene's germline CDR1 is SGHDN and CDR2 FVKESK. CDR3 sequence reads: CASSLQGGRGSYTF. CDR3 nucleotides: TGTGCCAGCAGCCTCCAGGGGGGTCGGGGGAGCTACACCTTC.

This chain joins TRBV4-3 and TRBJ2-2; 7 nucleotides agree with TRBD1. CDR3 length equals 16 residues. With V trimmed by 3 bases and J by 5 bases, 9 bases remained unmatched. Germline V gene sequence: CDR1 LGHNA, CDR2 YSLEER. This CDR3 is CASSHRVGQMTGELFF. As DNA, the CDR3 is TGCGCCAGCAGCCATAGAGTGGGACAGATGACCGGGGAGCTGTTTTTT.

The rearrangement joins TRBV5-1 to TRBJ1-6, with 9 bases lining up with TRBD1. V trimming: 7 bases; J trimming: 5 bases; junction bases outside the gene matches: 1. CDR1 and CDR2 from the germline V gene are SGHRS and YFSETQ. This CDR3 has 13 residues. For the CDR3, the DNA is TGCGCCAGCGGACAGGGGAATAATTCACCCCTCCACTTT. It yields the protein CASGQGNNSPLHF.

This clone was recorded a few times. The chain's CDR3 is CASQLKGGIDGYTF. As DNA, the CDR3 is TGCGCCAGCCAACTCAAGGGGGGGATTGATGGCTACACCTTC. V usage is TRBV5-1 and J usage is TRBJ1-2, with a weak D call TRBD1 (6 bases). The V and J ends lost 7 bases and 6 bases respectively, with 19 bases between them. The CDR3 contains 14 residues. Germline CDR1 is SGHRS and CDR2 is YFSETQ. Looking up the rest from reference TRBV5-1 and TRBJ1-2 gives the full variable domain: KAGVTQTPRYLIKTRGQQVTLSCSPISGHRSVSWYQQTPGQGLQFLFEYFSETQRNKGNFPGRFSGRQFSNSRSEMNVSTLELGDSALYLCASQLKGGIDGYTFGSGTRLTVV.

The rearrangement joins TRBV28 to TRBJ1-1; D call uncertain. From germline, CDR1 is MDHEN and CDR2 SYDVKM. The CDR3 runs to 13 residues. The ends were cut back, 8 bases at V and 1 base at J, with 11 bases in the middle. The CDR3 region has the DNA TGTGCCAGCGGCCGGGCGGGGAACACTGAAGCTTTCTTT. This encodes CASGRAGNTEAFF. Complete variable domain (other parts from reference TRBV28 and TRBJ1-1): DVKVTQSSRYLVKRTGEKVFLECVQDMDHENMFWYRQDPGLGLRLIYFSYDVKMKEKGDIPEGYSVSREKKERFSLILESASTNQTSMYLCASGRAGNTEAFFGQGTRLTVV.

CDR3 protein: CASSYGPQGGRYEQYF. The CDR3 DNA reads TGTGCCAGCAGCTACGGGCCGCAGGGAGGGAGATACGAGCAGTACTTC. The rearrangement links TRBV6-5 to TRBJ2-7; 7 bases are a match to TRBD2. Unmatched junction bases numbered 15, after V lost 6 bases and J lost 4 bases. The CDR3 covers 16 residues. Germline-derived CDR1 and CDR2 are MNHEY and SVGAGI.

The chain links TRBV6-5 to TRBJ1-2, with unresolved D. The CDR3 length is 13 residues. Between the trimmed V and J ends, which lost 5 bases and 7 bases, there was a span of 14 bases. CDR1 and CDR2 from the germline V gene are MNHEY and SVGAGI. The CDR3, as DNA: TGTGCCAGCAGTGAATTACCCCCTCCTGGCTACACCTTC. It is translated as CASSELPPPGYTF.

This chain connects TRBV18 to TRBJ1-6; a possible D gene is TRBD1 (6 bases). Trimming left V 3 bases short and J 6 bases short, with 18 bases between. Looked up from germline, CDR1 is KGHSH and CDR2 is LQKENI. The CDR3 is 17 residues long. The CDR3 DNA reads as TGTGCCAGCTCACCCATGACAGGTTGGGATTCTAATTCACCCCTCCACTTT. Translated, it gives CASSPMTGWDSNSPLHF.

The chain is built from TRBV6-6 and TRBJ2-2, with D maybe TRBD1 (6 bases). This CDR3 region has 13 residues. V lost 8 bases, J lost 7 bases, and 14 bases lay in between. The germline CDR1 and CDR2 sequences are MNHNY and SVGAGI (reference sequence). Here the CDR3 reads CASGEIGGGELFF. DNA of the CDR3: TGTGCCAGCGGAGAAATAGGGGGCGGGGAGCTGTTTTTT.

The chain uses TRBV29-1 and TRBJ1-5; D is undetermined. Germline V gene sequence: CDR1 SQVTM, CDR2 ANQGSEA. The CDR3 length is 13 residues. V dropped 5 bases and J dropped 3 bases, with 11 bases sitting between them. In nucleotides, the CDR3 is TGCAGCGTTTCATCCACAGCCAATCAGCCCCAGCATTTT. It yields the protein CSVSSTANQPQHF. Combining the CDR3 with reference TRBV29-1 and TRBJ1-5 gives the whole variable domain SAVISQKPSRDICQRGTSLTIQCQVDSQVTMMFWYRQQPGQSLTLIATANQGSEATYESGFVIDKFPISRPNLTFSTLTVSNMSPEDSSIYLCSVSSTANQPQHFGDGTRLSIL.

The chain employs TRBV11-2 and TRBJ1-6; perhaps TRBD1 as D (6 bases). Trimming pared 1 base from V and 9 bases from J, leaving 13 bases between. The germline CDR1 and CDR2 sequences are SGHAT and FQNNGV. CDR3 size: 15 residues. This CDR3 is CASSLAEGGRSPLHF. As DNA, the CDR3 is TGTGCCAGCAGCTTAGCGGAGGGGGGCCGTTCACCCCTCCACTTT.

The rearrangement uses TRBV7-2 and TRBJ1-2; 7 positions agree with TRBD1. The CDR3 consists of 14 residues. J was trimmed by 8 bases and V by 6 bases; bases with no gene match: 12. Germline V gene data show CDR1 as SGHTA and CDR2 as FQGNSA. The CDR3 DNA sequence: TGTGCCAGCAGTCGAGGGGGACAGATAGGAGGCTACACCTTC. It specifies CASSRGGQIGGYTF.

The rearrangement links TRBV7-3 to TRBJ2-1; perhaps TRBD2 as D (6 bases). V was cut by 8 bases and J by 1 base, with 9 bases left in between. This CDR3 spans 13 amino acids. The germline gives CDR1 SGHTA, CDR2 FQGTGA. For the CDR3, the DNA is TGTGCCAGCGCCCGGGGGTCCTACAATGAGCAGTTCTTC. Protein: CASARGSYNEQFF.

The chain carries TRBV19 and TRBJ2-5; D is uncertain. V was clipped by 10 bases and J by 2 bases, with 14 bases between them. Germline values: CDR1 LNHDA, CDR2 SQIVND (reference sequence). The CDR3 extends over 13 amino acids. CDR3 region: CATSEDGQETQYF. The CDR3 region has the DNA TGTGCCACCAGTGAAGACGGTCAAGAGACCCAGTACTTC.

This clone was seen a single time. The chain links TRBV7-9 to TRBJ2-3; TRBD2 agrees at 14 bases. After removal of 4 bases from V and 2 bases from J, the junction contained 8 bases not matched to a gene. The CDR3 covers 18 residues. Germline V CDR1 and CDR2: SEHNR, FQNEAQ (reference sequence). The CDR3 here is CASSSRTSGRPLTDTQYF. For the CDR3, the DNA is TGTGCCAGCAGCTCCCGGACTAGCGGGAGGCCCCTCACAGATACGCAGTATTTT. The variable domain in full, with the rest retrieved from reference TRBV7-9 and TRBJ2-3, is DTGVSQNPRHKITKRGQNVTFRCDPISEHNRLYWYRQTLGQGPEFLTYFQNEAQLEKSRLLSDRFSAERPKGSFSTLEIQRTEQGDSAMYLCASSSRTSGRPLTDTQYFGPGTRLTVL.

This chain joins TRBV7-2 and TRBJ1-5; D is possibly TRBD1 (5 bases). CDR3 length equals 15 residues. V was clipped by 1 base and J by 6 bases, with 13 bases between them. The germline gives CDR1 SGHTA, CDR2 FQGNSA. CDR3 in amino acids: CASSLGQGKVQPQHF. The CDR3 nucleotides read TGTGCCAGCAGCTTAGGCCAGGGTAAAGTTCAGCCCCAGCATTTT.

The V gene is TRBV5-1, the J gene TRBJ1-1; possibly TRBD1 for D (5 bases). Germline V gene data show CDR1 as SGHRS and CDR2 as YFSETQ. V lost 6 bases to trimming and J lost 1 base, with 10 bases between them. The CDR3 totals 13 residues. The CDR3 loop reads CASNRQWNTEAFF. For the CDR3, the DNA is TGCGCCAGCAACAGACAGTGGAACACTGAAGCTTTCTTT.

This chain links TRBV5-6 with TRBJ1-5, with D maybe TRBD1 (5 bases). Trimming removed 1 base at V and 0 bases at J, with 11 bases between. Germline CDR1 SGHDT, CDR2 YYEEEE. The CDR3 covers 16 residues. The CDR3 nucleotides read TGTGCCAGCAGCTTGACAGGAGCGGATAGCAATCAGCCCCAGCATTTT. Translated: CASSLTGADSNQPQHF.